The 17 T cell receptor beta chains in this list originate from one sample, sequenced in a study of T cell responses to AZD1222 COVID-19 vaccine. Profiled with immunoSEQ multiplex PCR; TCRdb holds only in-frame clones, not every one. The table records approximately 220,000 clones, just over 90% of them present only once. The sample consisted of peripheral blood, taken on day 0 of MenACWY control vaccination. The source of these receptors is an adult in good health.

V is TRBV7-2 and J is TRBJ2-7; 8 bases agree with TRBD1. The V gene end was trimmed by 2 bases and the J gene end by 3 bases; junction bases not matched to a gene: 9. CDR1 SGHTA and CDR2 FQGNSA come from the germline V gene. The CDR3 runs 16 residues. The CDR3 DNA follows: TGTGCCAGCAGCTTAATCGTCGGGACAGGCCGCTACGAGCAGTACTTC. Translated, it gives CASSLIVGTGRYEQYF.

This rearrangement joins TRBV5-6 to TRBJ1-1; tentatively, D is TRBD1 (6 bases). The V and J ends lost 1 base and 4 bases respectively, with 14 bases between them. Per germline, CDR1 SGHDT and CDR2 YYEEEE. The CDR3 extends over 15 amino acids. The CDR3 sequence is CASSLRGVGGTEAFF. For the CDR3, the DNA is TGTGCCAGCAGCTTGAGAGGGGTAGGGGGCACTGAAGCTTTCTTT.

V usage is TRBV7-9 and J usage is TRBJ1-2; a weak D match, TRBD1 (5 bases). V lost 1 base to trimming and J lost 4 bases, with 13 bases between them. In germline, CDR1 is SEHNR, CDR2 FQNEAQ (reference sequence). The CDR3 runs to 15 residues. CDR3 coding DNA: TGTGCCAGCAGCTTAGGGGACTACCAGGGCTATGGCTACACCTTC. It specifies CASSLGDYQGYGYTF.

The gene calls are TRBV3-1 (or the pseudogene TRBV3-2) and TRBJ2-7, with 12 nucleotides matching TRBD1. CDR1 is LGHDT and CDR2 is YNNKEL in the germline V gene (reference sequence). There are 16 residues in the CDR3. The ends lost 1 base at V and 6 bases at J; junction bases unmatched: 7. CDR3 sequence (DNA): TGTGCCAGCAGCCAAGGGGGGACAGGGGGCCGAGGCGAGCAGTACTTC. Its protein is CASSQGGTGGRGEQYF.

This rearrangement joins TRBV9 to TRBJ1-2; D not resolved. The CDR3 totals 14 residues. Germline CDR1 is SGDLS and CDR2 is YYNGEE. The V gene lost 0 bases and the J gene lost 7 bases, with 13 bases spanning the gap. CDR3 in amino acids: CASSVGLSPFGYTF. The CDR3 DNA reads as TGTGCCAGCAGCGTAGGCCTCAGCCCCTTTGGCTACACCTTC.

The gene calls are TRBV7-2 and TRBJ1-1; maybe TRBD1 (6 bases). This CDR3 has 15 amino acids. From germline, CDR1 is SGHTA and CDR2 FQGNSA. The V gene lost 4 bases and the J gene lost 0 bases, with 12 bases spanning the gap. DNA of the CDR3: TGTGCCAGCAGCTCAGGGGTTGGGATGAACACTGAAGCTTTCTTT. As protein: CASSSGVGMNTEAFF.

This clone showed up just once. This chain joins TRBV21-1 and TRBJ1-3. TRBV21-1 is recorded as a pseudogene. The length of the CDR3 is 14 residues. CDR3 sequence: CASSKAGSGNTIYF. CDR3 nucleotide sequence: TGTGCCAGCAGCAAAGCGGGCTCTGGAAACACCATATATTTT.

This chain uses TRBV6-5 with TRBJ1-2; no definite D call. Deletions cut 7 bases from V and 8 bases from J, with 17 bases between. CDR3 length: 13 residues. Germline V gives CDR1 MNHEY, CDR2 SVGAGI. CDR3 coding DNA: TGTGCCAGCAACCCATGGCCGGAGGACGGCTACACCTTC. Protein sequence: CASNPWPEDGYTF.

The V gene is TRBV27, the J gene TRBJ2-1; D is unresolved. Germline CDR1 is MNHEY and CDR2 is SMNVEV (reference sequence). Trimming took off 1 base at V and 6 bases at J, with 10 bases between the two ends. The CDR3 covers 14 residues. For the CDR3, the DNA is TGTGCCAGCAGTTTATGGCAACGTAGCAATGAGCAGTTCTTC. Protein: CASSLWQRSNEQFF.

The chain combines TRBV13 with TRBJ2-3, with 9 bases aligning to TRBD1. J gave up 6 bases and V 5 bases, and 3 bases lay outside the gene matches. Germline-derived CDR1 and CDR2 are PRHDT and FYEKMQ (reference sequence). The CDR3 has 13 amino acids. The CDR3 reads CASSGQGRDTQYF. CDR3 DNA sequence: TGTGCCAGCAGCGGACAGGGGAGGGATACGCAGTATTTT.

J is TRBJ1-3 and V is TRBV7-2; D is undetermined. CDR3 size: 15 residues. V was shortened by 0 bases and J by 0 bases, with 6 bases between the two germline ends. In germline, CDR1 is SGHTA, CDR2 FQGNSA. This CDR3 reads CASSLAGISGNTIYF. CDR3 nucleotide sequence: TGTGCCAGCAGCTTAGCGGGGATCTCTGGAAACACCATATATTTT.

The J gene is TRBJ1-1, the V gene TRBV5-6; unclear D gene. Germline assignment: CDR1 SGHDT and CDR2 YYEEEE. The length of the CDR3 is 13 residues. Trimming stripped 0 bases from V and 6 bases from J, with 9 bases between. CDR3: CASSLDPGSEAFF. The CDR3 nucleotides read TGTGCCAGCAGCTTGGATCCGGGGTCTGAAGCTTTCTTT.

As for this clone: Other DNA sequences within the sample encode an identical CDR3. The rearrangement joins TRBV5-4 to TRBJ1-4; D call uncertain. The germline gives CDR1 SGHNT, CDR2 YYREEE (reference sequence). Trimming removed 0 bases from V and 0 bases from J, with 6 bases in between. The CDR3 contains 15 residues. The CDR3 is CASSLGPATNEKLFF. In DNA form, the CDR3 reads TGTGCCAGCAGCTTGGGCCCAGCAACTAATGAAAAACTGTTTTTT.

This chain uses TRBV18 with TRBJ1-1; D may be TRBD1 (5 bases). With 0 bases removed from V and 1 base from J, the gap between germline ends came to 15 bases. The CDR3 contains 17 residues. Germline CDR1 is KGHSH and CDR2 is LQKENI. The chain's CDR3 is CASSPPHRSPRNTEAFF. CDR3 DNA sequence: TGTGCCAGCTCACCACCCCACAGGAGCCCGCGGAACACTGAAGCTTTCTTT. The variable domain in full, completed from reference TRBV18 and TRBJ1-1, reads NAGVMQNPRHLVRRRGQEARLRCSPMKGHSHVYWYRQLPEEGLKFMVYLQKENIIDESGMPKERFSAEFPKEGPSILRIQQVVRGDSAAYFCASSPPHRSPRNTEAFFGQGTRLTVV.

J is TRBJ1-1 and V is TRBV28, with 8 bases matching TRBD1. The germline gives CDR1 MDHEN, CDR2 SYDVKM. V lost 5 bases and J lost 4; bases outside the gene matches: 9. The CDR3 loop spans 15 amino acids. In DNA, the CDR3 is TGTGCCAGCAGTCTGCCCGGGACAGGCGGCACTGAAGCTTTCTTT. It specifies CASSLPGTGGTEAFF.

The rearrangement links TRBV19 to TRBJ2-7; 7 positions match TRBD2. This CDR3 has 14 residues. V shed 5 bases, J shed 2 bases, and the junction held 6 bases outside the gene matches. Germline-derived CDR1 and CDR2 are LNHDA and SQIVND (reference sequence). CDR3 amino acids: CASSGGDGTYEQYF. The DNA of the CDR3 is TGTGCCAGTAGTGGGGGGGACGGTACCTACGAGCAGTACTTC.

The chain is built from TRBV19 and TRBJ1-6; unclear D gene. Germline assignment: CDR1 LNHDA and CDR2 SQIVND (reference sequence). V lost 5 bases and J 6 bases, leaving 14 bases between the germline ends. The CDR3 covers 15 residues. CDR3 coding DNA: TGTGCCAGTAGTGCTCGGGTCGTAGGTAATTCACCCCTCCACTTT. It codes for CASSARVVGNSPLHF.